This TCR beta chain was documented in a study of blood T cell repertoires in COVID-19. About the study: The United States, Italy and Spain supplied acute and convalescent COVID-19 samples. T cells, B-cell-depleted T cells, or PBMCs supplied cDNA or gDNA.

Per the authors' pipeline: Amplification of reference gene primers provided the estimated nucleated cell counts. Sequencing used immunoSEQ multiplex PCR; TCRdb keeps in-frame clones, though not all of them. Clone size and the V and J calls come from that table; the DNA yielded D and trimming. The repertoire has hundreds of thousands of clones, roughly 88% of them found once; the top ten carry about 1.3%. Germline V lookup: CDR1 SQVTM, CDR2 ANQGSEA. CDR3 length equals 13 residues. Trimming took 4 bases from V and 2 from J, leaving 11 bases between them. Sequenced sample: peripheral blood. This chain links TRBV29-1 with TRBJ1-2, with TRBD1 as a possible D gene (5 bases). The sequence was collected from an elderly man with acute or convalescent COVID-19. The CDR3, as DNA: TGCAGCGTTGCTAGGGCAGGGAACTATGGCTACACCTTC. This gives the protein CSVARAGNYGYTF.